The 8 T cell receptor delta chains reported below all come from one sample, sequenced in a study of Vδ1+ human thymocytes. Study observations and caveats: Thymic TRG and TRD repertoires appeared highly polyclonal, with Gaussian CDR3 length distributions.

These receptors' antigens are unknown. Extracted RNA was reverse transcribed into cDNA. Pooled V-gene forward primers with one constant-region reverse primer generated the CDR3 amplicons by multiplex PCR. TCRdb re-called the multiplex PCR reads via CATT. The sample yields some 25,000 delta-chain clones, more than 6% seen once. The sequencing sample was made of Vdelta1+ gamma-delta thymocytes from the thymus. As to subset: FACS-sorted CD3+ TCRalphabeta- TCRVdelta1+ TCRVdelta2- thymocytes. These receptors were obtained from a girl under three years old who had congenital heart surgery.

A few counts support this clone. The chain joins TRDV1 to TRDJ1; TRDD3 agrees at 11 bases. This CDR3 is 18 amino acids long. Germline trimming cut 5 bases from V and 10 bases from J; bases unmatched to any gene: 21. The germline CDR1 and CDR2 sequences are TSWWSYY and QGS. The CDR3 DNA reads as TGTGCTCTTGGGACAAGGGCCTTTGTGGGGGATACGCGAGCCCCACTCATCTTT. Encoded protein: CALGTRAFVGDTRAPLIF.

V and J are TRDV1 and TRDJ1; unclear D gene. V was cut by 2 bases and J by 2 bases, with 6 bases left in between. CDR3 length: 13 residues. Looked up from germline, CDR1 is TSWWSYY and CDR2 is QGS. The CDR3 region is CALGEIITDKLIF. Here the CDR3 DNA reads TGTGCTCTTGGGGAAATTATAACCGATAAACTCATCTTT.

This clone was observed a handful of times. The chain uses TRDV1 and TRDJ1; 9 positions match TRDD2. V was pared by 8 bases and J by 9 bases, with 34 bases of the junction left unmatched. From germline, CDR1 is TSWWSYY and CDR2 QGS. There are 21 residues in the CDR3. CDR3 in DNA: TGTGCTCTTACACACATCTCCTTCCTACCGACAGAAACTACTGGGGAATACGAACTCATCTTT. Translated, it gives CALTHISFLPTETTGEYELIF.

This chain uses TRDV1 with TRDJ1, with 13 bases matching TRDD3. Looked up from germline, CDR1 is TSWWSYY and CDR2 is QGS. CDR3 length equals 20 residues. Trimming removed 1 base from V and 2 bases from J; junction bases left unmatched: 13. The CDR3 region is CALGEPTLLRLGDTTDKLIF. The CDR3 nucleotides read TGTGCTCTTGGGGAACCCACCTTACTTCGACTGGGGGATACGACCGATAAACTCATCTTT.

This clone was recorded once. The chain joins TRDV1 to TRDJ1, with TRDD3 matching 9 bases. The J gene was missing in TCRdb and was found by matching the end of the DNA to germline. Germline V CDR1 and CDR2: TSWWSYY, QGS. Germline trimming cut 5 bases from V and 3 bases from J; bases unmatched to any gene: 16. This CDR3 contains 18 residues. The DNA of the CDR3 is TGTGCTCTTGGGCTACTACACTCTGGGGGATTTTGTGCCGATAAACTCATCTTT. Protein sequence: CALGLLHSGGFCADKLIF.

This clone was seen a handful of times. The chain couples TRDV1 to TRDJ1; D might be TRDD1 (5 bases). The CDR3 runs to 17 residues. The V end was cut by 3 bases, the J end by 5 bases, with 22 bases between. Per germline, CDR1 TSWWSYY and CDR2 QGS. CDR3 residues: CALGDLFGLANKDKLIF. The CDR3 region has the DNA TGTGCTCTTGGGGACCTCTTTGGGTTAGCAAATAAGGATAAACTCATCTTT.

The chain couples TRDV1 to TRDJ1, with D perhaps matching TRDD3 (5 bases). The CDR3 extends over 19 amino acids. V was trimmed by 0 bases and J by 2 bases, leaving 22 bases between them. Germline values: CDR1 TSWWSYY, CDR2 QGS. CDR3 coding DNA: TGTGCTCTTGGGGAACTATCATCGAGTACACCTAGGGGAACCGATAAACTCATCTTT. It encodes CALGELSSSTPRGTDKLIF.

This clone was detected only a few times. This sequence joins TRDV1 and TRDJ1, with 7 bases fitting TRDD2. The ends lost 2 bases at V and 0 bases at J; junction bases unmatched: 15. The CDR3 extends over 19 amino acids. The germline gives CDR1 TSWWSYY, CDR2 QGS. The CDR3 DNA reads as TGTGCTCTTGGGGAATCTTCCTATGGTCCTACTCGGTACACCGATAAACTCATCTTT. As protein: CALGESSYGPTRYTDKLIF.